This T cell receptor beta chain was recorded in a study of shared T cell receptors in the human thymus. Profiled with immunoSEQ multiplex PCR; TCRdb holds only in-frame clones, not every one. The sample includes more than 300,000 clones, roughly 94% seen only once; the top ten take approximately 0.02%. The length of the CDR3 is 12 residues. With 6 bases removed from V and 8 bases from J, the gap between germline ends came to 10 bases. CDR1 MDHEN and CDR2 SYDVKM come from the germline V gene. The source material was thymocytes. The V and J genes are TRBV28 and TRBJ1-4, with D perhaps matching TRBD1 (6 bases). This clonotype originated in a human donor. CDR3 DNA: TGTGCCAGCAGCTGGGGGGCAGAAAAACTGTTTTTT. Protein sequence: CASSWGAEKLFF.